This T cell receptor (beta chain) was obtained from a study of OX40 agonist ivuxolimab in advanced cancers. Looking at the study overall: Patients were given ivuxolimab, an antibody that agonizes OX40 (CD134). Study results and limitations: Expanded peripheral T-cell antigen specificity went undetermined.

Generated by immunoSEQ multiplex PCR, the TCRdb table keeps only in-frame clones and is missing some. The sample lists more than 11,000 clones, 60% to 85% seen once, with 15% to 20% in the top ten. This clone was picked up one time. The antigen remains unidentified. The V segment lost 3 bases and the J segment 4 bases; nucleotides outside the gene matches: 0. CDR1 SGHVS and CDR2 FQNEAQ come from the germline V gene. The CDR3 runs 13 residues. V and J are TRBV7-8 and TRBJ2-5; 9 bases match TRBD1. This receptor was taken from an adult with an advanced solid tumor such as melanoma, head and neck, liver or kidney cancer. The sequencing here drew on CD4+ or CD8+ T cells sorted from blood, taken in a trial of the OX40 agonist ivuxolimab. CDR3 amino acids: CASSLDRGETQYF. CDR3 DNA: TGTGCCAGCAGCTTGGACAGGGGAGAGACCCAGTACTTC. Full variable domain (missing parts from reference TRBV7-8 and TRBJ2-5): GAGVSQSPRYKVAKRGQDVALRCDPISGHVSLFWYQQALGQGPEFLTYFQNEAQLDKSGLPSDRFFAERPEGSVSTLKIQRTQQEDSAVYLCASSLDRGETQYFGPGTRLLVL.